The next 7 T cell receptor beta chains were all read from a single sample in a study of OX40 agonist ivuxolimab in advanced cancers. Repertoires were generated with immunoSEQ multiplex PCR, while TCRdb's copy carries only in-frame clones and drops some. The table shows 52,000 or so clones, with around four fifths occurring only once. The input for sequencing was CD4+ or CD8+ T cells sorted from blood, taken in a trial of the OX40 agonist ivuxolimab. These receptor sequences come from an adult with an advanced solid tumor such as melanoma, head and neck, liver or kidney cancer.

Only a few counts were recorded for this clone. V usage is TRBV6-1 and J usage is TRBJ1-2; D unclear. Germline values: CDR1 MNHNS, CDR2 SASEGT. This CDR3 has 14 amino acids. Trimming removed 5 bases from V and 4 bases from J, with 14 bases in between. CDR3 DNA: TGTGCCAGCAGTCCGGGCGTTCAATCCTATGGCTACACCTTC. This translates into CASSPGVQSYGYTF.

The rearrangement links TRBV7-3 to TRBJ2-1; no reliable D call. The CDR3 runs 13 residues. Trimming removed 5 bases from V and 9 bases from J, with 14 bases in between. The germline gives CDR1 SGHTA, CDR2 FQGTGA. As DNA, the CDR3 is TGTGCCAGCAGCCCCGGAGTAGTTGCTGAGCAGTTCTTC. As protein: CASSPGVVAEQFF.

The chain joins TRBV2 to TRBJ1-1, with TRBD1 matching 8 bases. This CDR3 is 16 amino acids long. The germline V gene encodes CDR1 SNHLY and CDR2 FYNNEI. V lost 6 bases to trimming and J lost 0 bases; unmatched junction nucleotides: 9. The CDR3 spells CASSNDRGSMNTEAFF. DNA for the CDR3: TGTGCCAGCAGCAACGACAGGGGCTCTATGAACACTGAAGCTTTCTTT.

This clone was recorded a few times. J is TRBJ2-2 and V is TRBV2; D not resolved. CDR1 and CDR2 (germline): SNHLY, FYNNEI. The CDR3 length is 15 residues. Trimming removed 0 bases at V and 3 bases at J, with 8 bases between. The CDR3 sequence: CASSEAPQHTGELFF. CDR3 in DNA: TGTGCCAGCAGTGAAGCGCCCCAGCACACCGGGGAGCTGTTTTTT.

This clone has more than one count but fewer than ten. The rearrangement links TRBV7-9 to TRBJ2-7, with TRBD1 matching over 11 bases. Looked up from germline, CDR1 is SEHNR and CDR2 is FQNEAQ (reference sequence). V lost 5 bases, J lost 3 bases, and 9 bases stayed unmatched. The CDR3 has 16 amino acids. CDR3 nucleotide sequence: TGTGCCAGCAGCGCCCCGACCGGGACAGGGGGCTACGAGCAGTACTTC. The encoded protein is CASSAPTGTGGYEQYF.

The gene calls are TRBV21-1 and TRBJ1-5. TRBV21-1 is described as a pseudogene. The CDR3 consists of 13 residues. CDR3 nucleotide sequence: TGTGCCAGCAGCAACAGAGGCAATCAGCCCCAGCATTTT. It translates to CASSNRGNQPQHF.

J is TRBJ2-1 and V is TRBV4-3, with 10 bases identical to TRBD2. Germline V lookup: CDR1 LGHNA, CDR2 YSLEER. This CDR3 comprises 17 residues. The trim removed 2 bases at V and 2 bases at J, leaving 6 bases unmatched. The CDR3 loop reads CASSQTTSGPPYNEQFF. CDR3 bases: TGCGCCAGCAGCCAAACGACTAGCGGGCCCCCCTACAATGAGCAGTTCTTC.